These 3 T cell receptor beta chains share one sample of origin, sequenced in a study of OX40 agonist ivuxolimab in advanced cancers. Produced via immunoSEQ multiplex PCR; TCRdb's table is partial and in-frame only. Seen here are tens of thousands of clones, around 86% observed once, and the top ten hold more than 0.3%. This specimen was CD4+ or CD8+ T cells sorted from blood, taken in a trial of the OX40 agonist ivuxolimab. All receptors come from an adult with an advanced solid tumor such as melanoma, head and neck, liver or kidney cancer.

This clone was seen a single time. J is TRBJ1-2 and V is TRBV5-1; D is uncertain. The CDR3 runs 14 residues. Germline CDR1 reads SGHRS; CDR2 reads YFSETQ. V was cut by 0 bases and J by 1 base, with 7 bases left in between. CDR3 sequence (DNA): TGCGCCAGCAGCTTGGGACGGGGTAACTATGGCTACACCTTC. Its protein product is CASSLGRGNYGYTF.

The chain carries TRBV7-2 and TRBJ2-3; tentative D call: TRBD2 (5 bases). Trimming shortened V by 0 bases and J by 0 bases, and 7 bases separated the two germline ends. The CDR3 has 15 residues. CDR1 is SGHTA and CDR2 is FQGNSA in the germline V gene. The CDR3 reads CASSLARTSTDTQYF. CDR3 nucleotides: TGTGCCAGCAGCTTAGCGAGGACTAGCACAGATACGCAGTATTTT.

The chain carries TRBV18 and TRBJ1-2; D is perhaps TRBD1 (5 bases). The CDR3 runs 13 residues. With 0 bases removed from V and 10 bases from J, the gap between germline ends came to 12 bases. Germline CDR1 reads KGHSH; CDR2 reads LQKENI. The CDR3 here is CASSPPNKDNYTF. In DNA, the CDR3 is TGTGCCAGCTCACCACCAAATAAGGACAACTACACCTTC.